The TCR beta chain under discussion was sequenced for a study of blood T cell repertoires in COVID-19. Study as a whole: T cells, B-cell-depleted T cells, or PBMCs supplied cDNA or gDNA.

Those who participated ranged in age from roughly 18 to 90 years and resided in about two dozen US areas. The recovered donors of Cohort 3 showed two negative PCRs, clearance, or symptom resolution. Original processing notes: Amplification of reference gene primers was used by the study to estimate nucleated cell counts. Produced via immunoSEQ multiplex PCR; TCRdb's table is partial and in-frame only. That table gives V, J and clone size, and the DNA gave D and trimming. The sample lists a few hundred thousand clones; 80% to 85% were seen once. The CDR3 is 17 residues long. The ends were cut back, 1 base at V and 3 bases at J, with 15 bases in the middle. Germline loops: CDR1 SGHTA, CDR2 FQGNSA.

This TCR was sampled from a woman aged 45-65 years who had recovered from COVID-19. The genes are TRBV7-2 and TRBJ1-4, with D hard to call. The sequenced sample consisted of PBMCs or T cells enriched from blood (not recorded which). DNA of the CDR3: TGTGCCAGCAGCTTAGAATGGAGCGCAGCGTCTAATGAAAAACTGTTTTTT. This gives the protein CASSLEWSAASNEKLFF.